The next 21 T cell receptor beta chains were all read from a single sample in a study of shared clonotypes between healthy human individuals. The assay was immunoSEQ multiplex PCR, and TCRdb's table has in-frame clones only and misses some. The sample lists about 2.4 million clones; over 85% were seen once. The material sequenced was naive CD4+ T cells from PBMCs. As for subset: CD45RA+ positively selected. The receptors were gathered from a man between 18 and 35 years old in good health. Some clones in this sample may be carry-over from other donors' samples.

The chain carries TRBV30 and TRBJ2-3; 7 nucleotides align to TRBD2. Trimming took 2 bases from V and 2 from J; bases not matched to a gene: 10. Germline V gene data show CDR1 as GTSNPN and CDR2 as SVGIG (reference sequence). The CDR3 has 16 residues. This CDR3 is CAWSPPSGRYTDTQYF. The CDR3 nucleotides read TGTGCCTGGAGTCCACCTAGCGGTAGATACACAGATACGCAGTATTTT.

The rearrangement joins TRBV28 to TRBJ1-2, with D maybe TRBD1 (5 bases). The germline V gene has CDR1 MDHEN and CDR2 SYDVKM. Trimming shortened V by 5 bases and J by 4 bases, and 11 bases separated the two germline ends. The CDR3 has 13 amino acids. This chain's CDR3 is CASSPPDSYGYTF. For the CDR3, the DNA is TGTGCCAGCAGTCCCCCCGACAGCTATGGCTACACCTTC.

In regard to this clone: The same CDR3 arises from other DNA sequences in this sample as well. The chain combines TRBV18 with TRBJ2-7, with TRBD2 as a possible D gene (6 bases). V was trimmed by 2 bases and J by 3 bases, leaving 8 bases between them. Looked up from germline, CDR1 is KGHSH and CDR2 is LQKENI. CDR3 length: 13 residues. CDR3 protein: CASSPAGNYEQYF. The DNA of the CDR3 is TGTGCCAGCTCACCAGCGGGAAACTACGAGCAGTACTTC. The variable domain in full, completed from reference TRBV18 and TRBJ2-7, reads NAGVMQNPRHLVRRRGQEARLRCSPMKGHSHVYWYRQLPEEGLKFMVYLQKENIIDESGMPKERFSAEFPKEGPSILRIQQVVRGDSAAYFCASSPAGNYEQYFGPGTRLTVT.

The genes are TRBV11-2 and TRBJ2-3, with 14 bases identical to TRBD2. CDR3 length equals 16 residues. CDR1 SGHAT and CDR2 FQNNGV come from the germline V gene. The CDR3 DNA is TGTGCTAGTGGTCCGGACCGACTAGCGGGGGGGGATACGCAGTATTTT. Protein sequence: CASGPDRLAGGDTQYF.

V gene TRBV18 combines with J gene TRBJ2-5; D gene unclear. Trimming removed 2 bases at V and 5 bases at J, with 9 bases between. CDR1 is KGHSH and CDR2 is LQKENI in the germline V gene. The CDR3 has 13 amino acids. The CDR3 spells CASSPSDGETQYF. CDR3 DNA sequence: TGTGCCAGCTCACCATCCGATGGGGAGACCCAGTACTTC.

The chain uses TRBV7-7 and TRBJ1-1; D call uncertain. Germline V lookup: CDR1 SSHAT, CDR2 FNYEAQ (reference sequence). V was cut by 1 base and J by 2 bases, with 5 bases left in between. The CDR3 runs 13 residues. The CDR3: CASSLGENTEAFF. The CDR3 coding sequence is TGTGCCAGCAGCTTAGGGGAAAACACTGAAGCTTTCTTT.

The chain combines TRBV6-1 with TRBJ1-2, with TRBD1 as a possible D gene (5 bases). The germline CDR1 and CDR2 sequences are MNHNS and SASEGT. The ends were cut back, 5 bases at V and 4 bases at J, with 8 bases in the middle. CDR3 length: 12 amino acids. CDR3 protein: CASSQGTYGYTF. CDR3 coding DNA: TGTGCCAGCAGTCAGGGTACCTATGGCTACACCTTC.

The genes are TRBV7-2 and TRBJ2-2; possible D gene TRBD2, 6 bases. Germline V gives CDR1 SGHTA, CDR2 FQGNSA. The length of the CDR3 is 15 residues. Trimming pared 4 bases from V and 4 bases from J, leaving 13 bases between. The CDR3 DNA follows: TGTGCCAGCAGCTCCGTTCAGGGAGGCACCGGGGAGCTGTTTTTT. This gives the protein CASSSVQGGTGELFF.

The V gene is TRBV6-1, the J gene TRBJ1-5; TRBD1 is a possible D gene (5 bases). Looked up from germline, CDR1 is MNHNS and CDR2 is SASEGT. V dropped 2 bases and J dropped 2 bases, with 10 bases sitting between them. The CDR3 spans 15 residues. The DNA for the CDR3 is TGTGCCAGCAGTGAATTGGGGCAGGGCAATCAGCCCCAGCATTTT. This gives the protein CASSELGQGNQPQHF.

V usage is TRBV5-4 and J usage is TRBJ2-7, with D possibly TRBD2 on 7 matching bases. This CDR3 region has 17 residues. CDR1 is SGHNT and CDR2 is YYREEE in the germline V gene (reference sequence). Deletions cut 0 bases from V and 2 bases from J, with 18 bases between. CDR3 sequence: CASSLEGKRGGPYEQYF. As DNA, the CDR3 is TGTGCCAGCAGCTTGGAGGGGAAGAGGGGGGGACCCTACGAGCAGTACTTC.

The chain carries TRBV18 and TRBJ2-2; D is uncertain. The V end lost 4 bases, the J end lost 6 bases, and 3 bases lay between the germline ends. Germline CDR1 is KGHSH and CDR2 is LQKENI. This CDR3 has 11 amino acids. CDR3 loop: CASSLPGELFF. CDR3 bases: TGTGCCAGCTCACTACCCGGGGAGCTGTTTTTT.

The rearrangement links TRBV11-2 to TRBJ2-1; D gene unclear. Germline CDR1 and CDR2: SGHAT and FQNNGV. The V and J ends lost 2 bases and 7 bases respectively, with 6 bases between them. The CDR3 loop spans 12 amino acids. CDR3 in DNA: TGTGCCAGCAGCTTACGCAGGAATGAGCAGTTCTTC. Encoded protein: CASSLRRNEQFF. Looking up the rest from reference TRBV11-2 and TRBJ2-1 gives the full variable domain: EAGVAQSPRYKIIEKRQSVAFWCNPISGHATLYWYQQILGQGPKLLIQFQNNGVVDDSQLPKDRFSAERLKGVDSTLKIQPAKLEDSAVYLCASSLRRNEQFFGPGTRLTVL.

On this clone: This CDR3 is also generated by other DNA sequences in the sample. In nucleotides, the CDR3 is TGTGCCAGCAGCTTGGGGAGCTATGGCTACACCTTC. Translating it yields CASSLGSYGYTF. The rearrangement links TRBV11-2 to TRBJ1-2; D gene unclear. The CDR3 contains 12 residues. CDR1 is SGHAT and CDR2 is FQNNGV in the germline V gene. V was trimmed by 3 bases and J by 4 bases, leaving 6 bases between them. Combining the CDR3 with reference TRBV11-2 and TRBJ1-2 gives the whole variable domain EAGVAQSPRYKIIEKRQSVAFWCNPISGHATLYWYQQILGQGPKLLIQFQNNGVVDDSQLPKDRFSAERLKGVDSTLKIQPAKLEDSAVYLCASSLGSYGYTFGSGTRLTVV.

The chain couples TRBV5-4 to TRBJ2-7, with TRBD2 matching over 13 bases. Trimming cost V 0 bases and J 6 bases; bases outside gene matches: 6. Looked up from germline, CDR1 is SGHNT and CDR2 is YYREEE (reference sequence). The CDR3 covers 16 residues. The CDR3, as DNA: TGTGCCAGCAGCTTGGGGACTAGCGGGGGTCTCGGCGAGCAGTACTTC. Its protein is CASSLGTSGGLGEQYF.

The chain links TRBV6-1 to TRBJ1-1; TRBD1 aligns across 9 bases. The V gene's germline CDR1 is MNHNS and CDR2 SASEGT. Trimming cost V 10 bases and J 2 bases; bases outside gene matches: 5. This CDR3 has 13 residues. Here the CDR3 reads CATKQGANTEAFF. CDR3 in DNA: TGTGCCACCAAACAGGGGGCCAACACTGAAGCTTTCTTT.

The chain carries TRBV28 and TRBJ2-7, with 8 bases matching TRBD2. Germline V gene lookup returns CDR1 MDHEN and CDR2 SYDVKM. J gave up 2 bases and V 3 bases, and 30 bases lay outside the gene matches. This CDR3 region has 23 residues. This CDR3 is CASSFIFALGSSVAGPRTYEQYF. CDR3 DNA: TGTGCCAGCAGTTTTATTTTTGCTCTGGGGTCATCGGTAGCGGGGCCTAGAACCTACGAGCAGTACTTC.

CDR3: CASSPWSTARTEAFF. CDR3 DNA sequence: TGTGCCAGCAGCCCCTGGAGCACGGCTCGAACTGAAGCTTTCTTT. This chain uses TRBV11-2 with TRBJ1-1; D is unresolved. The CDR3 extends over 15 amino acids. V was clipped by 5 bases and J by 5 bases, with 18 bases between them. Germline V gene data show CDR1 as SGHAT and CDR2 as FQNNGV.

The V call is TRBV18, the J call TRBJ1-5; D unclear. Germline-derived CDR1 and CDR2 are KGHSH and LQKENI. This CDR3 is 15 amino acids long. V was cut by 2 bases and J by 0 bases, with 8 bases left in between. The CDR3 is CASSPNSNSNQPQHF. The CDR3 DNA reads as TGTGCCAGCTCACCAAACAGCAATAGCAATCAGCCCCAGCATTTT.

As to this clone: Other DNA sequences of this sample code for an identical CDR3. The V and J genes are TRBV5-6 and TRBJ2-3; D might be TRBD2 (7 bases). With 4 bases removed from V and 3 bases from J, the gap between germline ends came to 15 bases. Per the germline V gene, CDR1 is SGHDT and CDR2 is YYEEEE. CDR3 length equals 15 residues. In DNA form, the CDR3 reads TGTGCCAGCAGCCTGGGGGGGGCGCGTACAGATACGCAGTATTTT. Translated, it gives CASSLGGARTDTQYF. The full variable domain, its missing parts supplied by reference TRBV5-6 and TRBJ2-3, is DAGVTQSPTHLIKTRGQQVTLRCSPKSGHDTVSWYQQALGQGPQFIFQYYEEEERQRGNFPDRFSGHQFPNYSSELNVNALLLGDSALYLCASSLGGARTDTQYFGPGTRLTVL.

CDR3: CASSLSYGYTF. The CDR3 nucleotides read TGTGCCAGCAGCTTAAGCTATGGCTACACCTTC. The V and J genes are TRBV7-2 and TRBJ1-2; unclear D gene. Germline loops: CDR1 SGHTA, CDR2 FQGNSA. V was pared by 2 bases and J by 4 bases, with 2 bases between. CDR3 length: 11 residues.

The DNA of the CDR3 is TGTGCCAGCAGTGACGAGGTGGGCGGGGAGCTGTTTTTT. It yields the protein CASSDEVGGELFF. This chain uses TRBV6-4 with TRBJ2-2; D remains ambiguous. Germline loops: CDR1 MRHNA, CDR2 SNTAGT. V was trimmed by 2 bases and J by 7 bases, leaving 8 bases between them. There are 13 residues in the CDR3.